Presented here are 18 T cell receptor beta chains from one specimen sequenced in a study of graft-versus-host responses after intestinal transplantation. Using immunoSEQ multiplex PCR, the repertoire was profiled, and TCRdb retains in-frame clones only, with some absent. The table records over 80,000 clones, roughly 89% of them present only once. Their cognate antigens are unknown. The sample was unstimulated CD4+ T cells sorted from spleen or lymph node cells, taken before transplant. These receptors were taken from a human donor who was the organ donor for an intestinal transplant.

The chain links TRBV5-1 to TRBJ2-2; tentative D call: TRBD1 (5 bases). Germline V gene lookup returns CDR1 SGHRS and CDR2 YFSETQ. The CDR3 consists of 15 residues. Trimming shortened V by 4 bases and J by 1 base, and 11 bases separated the two germline ends. CDR3 amino acids: CASSADRKNTGELFF. In DNA, the CDR3 is TGCGCCAGCAGCGCCGACAGAAAGAACACCGGGGAGCTGTTTTTT.

This sequence joins TRBV2 and TRBJ2-5; TRBD1 matches at 7 bases. The J call may be in error: the DNA end matches TRBJ2-7 better. CDR1 is SNHLY and CDR2 is FYNNEI in the germline V gene. The CDR3 runs to 13 residues. CDR3 nucleotide sequence: TGTGCCAGCCTCCGGGACAGCATATACGAGCAGTACTTC. Translation: CASLRDSIYEQYF.

CDR3 bases: TGTGCCAGCAGCTCAACTCCGGAGGGAAACACCATATATTTT. It is translated as CASSSTPEGNTIYF. The J gene is TRBJ1-3, the V gene TRBV7-3; D gene ambiguous. Germline V CDR1 and CDR2: SGHTA, FQGTGA. CDR3 length equals 14 residues. V was trimmed by 4 bases and J by 4 bases, leaving 11 bases between them.

Concerning this clone: Germline and junction disagree at one end, which may indicate a read error. This chain joins TRBV7-7 and TRBJ2-5; a weak D match, TRBD2 (6 bases). Germline V gene lookup returns CDR1 SSHAT and CDR2 FNYEAQ (reference sequence). This CDR3 has 15 residues. CDR3 nucleotides: TGTGCTAGCAGCTCGGGACTGGCGTTCCAAGAGACCCAGTACTTC. This encodes CASSSGLAFQETQYF. Supplemented by reference TRBV7-7 and TRBJ2-5, the full variable domain reads GAGVSQSPRYKVTKRGQDVTLRCDPISSHATLYWYQQALGQGPEFLTYFNYEAQPDKSGLPSDRFSAERPEGSISTLTIQRTEQRDSAMYRCASSSGLAFQETQYFGPGTRLLVL.

The chain couples TRBV7-6 to TRBJ2-3, with D possibly matching TRBD1 (5 bases). Germline CDR1 is SGHVS and CDR2 is FNYEAQ. The CDR3 is made up of 14 amino acids. The V end lost 5 bases, the J end lost 0 bases, and 9 bases lay between the germline ends. CDR3 sequence: CASSLRQSTDTQYF. The CDR3 coding sequence is TGTGCCAGCAGCCTGAGACAGAGCACAGATACGCAGTATTTT.

J is TRBJ1-4 and V is TRBV4-3; D remains ambiguous. V was cut by 0 bases and J by 7 bases, with 6 bases left in between. There are 13 residues in the CDR3. Germline assignment: CDR1 LGHNA and CDR2 YSLEER. CDR3: CASSQDTAEKLFF. CDR3 DNA sequence: TGCGCCAGCAGCCAAGATACAGCTGAAAAACTGTTTTTT.

This chain connects TRBV5-5 to TRBJ1-4; 9 bases align to TRBD1. V was clipped by 5 bases and J by 7 bases; unmatched bases: 6. Per germline, CDR1 SGHKS and CDR2 YYEKEE (reference sequence). CDR3 length: 14 residues. CDR3 bases: TGTGCCAGCAGTCCACGACAGGGGGGTGAAAAACTGTTTTTT. It translates to CASSPRQGGEKLFF.

This chain joins TRBV5-4 and TRBJ2-1, with 9 nucleotides matching TRBD1. The V gene end was trimmed by 5 bases and the J gene end by 4 bases; junction bases not matched to a gene: 10. The CDR3 runs 16 residues. CDR1 and CDR2 (germline): SGHNT, YYREEE (reference sequence). CDR3 sequence: CASSKILGQGYNEQFF. CDR3 sequence (DNA): TGTGCCAGCAGTAAAATCCTAGGACAGGGGTACAATGAGCAGTTCTTC.

This rearrangement joins TRBV5-4 to TRBJ2-1, with 7 bases matching TRBD2. This CDR3 contains 13 residues. CDR1 SGHNT and CDR2 YYREEE come from the germline V gene (reference sequence). The V and J ends lost 4 bases and 12 bases, in that order; junction bases with no gene match: 10. CDR3 DNA: TGTGCCAGCAGCCTAGTAGTGGGGGGGGTGCAGTTCTTC. This codes for CASSLVVGGVQFF.

This sequence joins TRBV4-3 and TRBJ2-1, with TRBD2 matching 8 bases. V was pared by 8 bases and J by 0 bases, with 15 bases of the junction left unmatched. This CDR3 is built from 18 residues. From germline, CDR1 is LGHNA and CDR2 YSLEER. CDR3 sequence: CASLGAGGVPSSYNEQFF. In nucleotides, the CDR3 is TGCGCCAGCCTGGGGGCGGGGGGTGTCCCGAGCTCCTACAATGAGCAGTTCTTC.

CDR3: CASSLGLAGVIDTQYF. The CDR3 nucleotides read TGTGCCAGCAGCTTAGGACTAGCGGGGGTGATTGATACGCAGTATTTT. This sequence joins TRBV11-2 and TRBJ2-3; 12 nucleotides match TRBD2. V trimming: 1 base; J trimming: 6 bases; junction bases outside the gene matches: 5. The CDR3 is 16 residues long. From germline, CDR1 is SGHAT and CDR2 FQNNGV.

The CDR3 loop reads CASSQRGPGNTDTQYF. In nucleotides, the CDR3 is TGCGCCAGCAGCCAGCGCGGGCCGGGGAACACAGATACGCAGTATTTT. The chain employs TRBV4-3 and TRBJ2-3; TRBD2 might be the D (5 bases). The germline V gene has CDR1 LGHNA and CDR2 YSLEER. The CDR3 is made up of 16 amino acids. The ends were cut back, 3 bases at V and 2 bases at J, with 15 bases in the middle.

V usage is TRBV4-1 and J usage is TRBJ2-3; D is possibly TRBD2 (6 bases). The V gene's germline CDR1 is MGHRA and CDR2 YSYEKL. V lost 1 base and J 2 bases, leaving 22 bases between the germline ends. The CDR3 runs to 19 residues. The CDR3 spells CASSQARGAGVGYTDTQYF. In DNA form, the CDR3 reads TGCGCCAGCAGCCAAGCGCGCGGGGCTGGGGTAGGCTACACAGATACGCAGTATTTT.

This chain links TRBV6-6 with TRBJ1-2; possibly TRBD1 for D (5 bases). Germline assignment: CDR1 MNHNY and CDR2 SVGAGI (reference sequence). V dropped 0 bases and J dropped 3 bases, with 11 bases sitting between them. This CDR3 is 15 amino acids long. DNA for the CDR3: TGTGCCAGCAGTTACTCGGTCAGGGTACACTATGGCTACACCTTC. Protein: CASSYSVRVHYGYTF.

This chain uses TRBV14 with TRBJ1-6; D not resolved. Germline lookup yields CDR1 SGHDN and CDR2 FVKESK. Trimming took off 3 bases at V and 8 bases at J, with 11 bases between the two ends. There are 14 residues in the CDR3. The CDR3 region has the DNA TGTGCCAGCAGCCAGATCCAGTGGTATTCACCCCTCCACTTT. Translated: CASSQIQWYSPLHF.

This chain uses TRBV4-1 with TRBJ1-1; maybe TRBD1 (5 bases). This CDR3 is 15 amino acids long. Germline V gene lookup returns CDR1 MGHRA and CDR2 YSYEKL. V lost 4 bases, J lost 3 bases, and 15 bases lay in between. The CDR3 protein is CASSLGGGYDTEAFF. As DNA, the CDR3 is TGCGCCAGCAGCCTTGGGGGAGGGTACGACACTGAAGCTTTCTTT.

The chain carries TRBV7-9 and TRBJ2-1; TRBD1 matches 8 bases. V shed 5 bases, J shed 9 bases, and the junction held 12 bases outside the gene matches. CDR3 length: 15 amino acids. Per the germline V gene, CDR1 is SEHNR and CDR2 is FQNEAQ (reference sequence). The CDR3 sequence: CASSPTSGQGGEQFF. CDR3 sequence (DNA): TGTGCCAGCAGCCCTACTTCTGGACAGGGAGGTGAGCAGTTCTTC.

This chain links TRBV7-2 with TRBJ2-2; 11 bases match TRBD1. Germline V gene lookup returns CDR1 SGHTA and CDR2 FQGNSA. The CDR3 totals 16 residues. V was pared by 5 bases and J by 7 bases, with 9 bases of the junction left unmatched. Here the CDR3 DNA reads TGTGCCAGCAGCCGCAGGGGTGGGACAGGGGGCGGGGAGCTGTTTTTT. It translates to CASSRRGGTGGGELFF.